This TCR beta chain emerged from a study of blood T cell repertoires in COVID-19. Whole-study context: Samples taken during acute and convalescent COVID-19 were collected in the United States, Italy and Spain.

The CDR3 is 13 amino acids. Germline CDR1 reads MDHEN; CDR2 reads SYDVKM. The germline V and J ends were trimmed by 7 bases and 8 bases, with 15 bases remaining between them. Profiled with immunoSEQ multiplex PCR; TCRdb holds only in-frame clones, not every one. The table includes roughly 16,000 clones, approximately 93% detected once. The V and J genes are TRBV28 and TRBJ2-1; the D is unclear. The origin of this receptor is a human donor in a cohort sampled during active COVID-19. Sequencing was carried out using peripheral blood. The CDR3 loop is CASNLRGDDEQFF. CDR3 coding DNA: TGTGCCAGCAATCTCCGAGGAGATGATGAGCAGTTCTTC.